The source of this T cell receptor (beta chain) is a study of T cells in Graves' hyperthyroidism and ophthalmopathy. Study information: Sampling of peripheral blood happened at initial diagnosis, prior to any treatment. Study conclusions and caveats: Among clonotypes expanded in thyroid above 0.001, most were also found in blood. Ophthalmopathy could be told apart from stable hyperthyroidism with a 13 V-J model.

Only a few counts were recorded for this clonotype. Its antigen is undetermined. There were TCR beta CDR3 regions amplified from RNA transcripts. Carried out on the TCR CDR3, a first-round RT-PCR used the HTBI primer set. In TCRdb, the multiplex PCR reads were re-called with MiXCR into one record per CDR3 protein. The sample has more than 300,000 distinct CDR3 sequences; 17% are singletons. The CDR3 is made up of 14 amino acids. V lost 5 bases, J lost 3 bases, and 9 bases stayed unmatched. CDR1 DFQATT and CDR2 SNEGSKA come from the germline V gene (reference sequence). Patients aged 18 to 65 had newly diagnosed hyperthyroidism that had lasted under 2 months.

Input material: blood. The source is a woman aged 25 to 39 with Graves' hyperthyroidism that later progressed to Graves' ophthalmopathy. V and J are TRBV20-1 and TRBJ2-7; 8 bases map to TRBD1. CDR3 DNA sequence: TGCAGTGCTCTGGACAGGGCAAAACTCTACGAGCAGTACTTC. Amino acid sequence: CSALDRAKLYEQYF.